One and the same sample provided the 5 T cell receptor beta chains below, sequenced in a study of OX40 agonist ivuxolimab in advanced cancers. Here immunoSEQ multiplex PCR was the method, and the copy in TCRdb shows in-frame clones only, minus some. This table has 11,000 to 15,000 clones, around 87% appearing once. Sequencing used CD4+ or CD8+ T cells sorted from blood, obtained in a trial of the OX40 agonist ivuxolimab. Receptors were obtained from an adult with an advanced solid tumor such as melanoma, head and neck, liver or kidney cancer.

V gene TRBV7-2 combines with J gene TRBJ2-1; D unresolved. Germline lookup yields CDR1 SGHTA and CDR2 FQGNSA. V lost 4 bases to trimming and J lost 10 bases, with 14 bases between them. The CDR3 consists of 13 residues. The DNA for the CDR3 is TGTGCCAGCAGCTCGTCTCCCGTGGGCGAGCAGTTCTTC. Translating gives CASSSSPVGEQFF.

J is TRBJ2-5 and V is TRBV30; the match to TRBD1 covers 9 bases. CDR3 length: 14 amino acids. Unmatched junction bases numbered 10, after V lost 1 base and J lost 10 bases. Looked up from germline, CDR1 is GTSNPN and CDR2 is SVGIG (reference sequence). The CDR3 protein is CAWSGMGTGLDQYF. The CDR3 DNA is TGTGCCTGGAGTGGGATGGGGACAGGGTTGGACCAGTACTTC. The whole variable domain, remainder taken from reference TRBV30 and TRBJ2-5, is SQTIHQWPATLVQPVGSPLSLECTVEGTSNPNLYWYRQAAGRGLQLLFYSVGIGQISSEVPQNLSASRPQDRQFILSSKKLLLSDSGFYLCAWSGMGTGLDQYFGPGTRLLVL.

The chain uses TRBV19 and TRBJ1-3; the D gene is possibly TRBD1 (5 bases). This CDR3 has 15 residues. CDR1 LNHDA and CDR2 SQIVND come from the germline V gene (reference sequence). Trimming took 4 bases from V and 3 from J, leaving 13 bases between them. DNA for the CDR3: TGTGCCAGTAGTACAAAGGGTACAGGTGGAAACACCATATATTTT. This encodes CASSTKGTGGNTIYF. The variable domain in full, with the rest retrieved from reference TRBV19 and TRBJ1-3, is DGGITQSPKYLFRKEGQNVTLSCEQNLNHDAMYWYRQDPGQGLRLIYYSQIVNDFQKGDIAEGYSVSREKKESFPLTVTSAQKNPTAFYLCASSTKGTGGNTIYFGEGSWLTVV.

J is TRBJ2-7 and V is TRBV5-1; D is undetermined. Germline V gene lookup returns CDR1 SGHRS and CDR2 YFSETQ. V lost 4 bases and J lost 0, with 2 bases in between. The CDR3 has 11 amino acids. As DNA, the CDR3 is TGCGCCAGCAGCAACTCCTACGAGCAGTACTTC. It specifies CASSNSYEQYF.

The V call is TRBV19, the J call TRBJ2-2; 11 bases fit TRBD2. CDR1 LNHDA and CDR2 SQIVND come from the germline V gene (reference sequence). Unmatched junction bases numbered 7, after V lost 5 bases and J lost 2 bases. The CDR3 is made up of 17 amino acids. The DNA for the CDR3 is TGTGCCAGTAGTCCAGCCGGGACTAGCGGAAACACCGGGGAGCTGTTTTTT. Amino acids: CASSPAGTSGNTGELFF.